This TCR beta chain comes out of a study of shared T cell receptors in the human thymus. Germline lookup yields CDR1 MNHEY and CDR2 SMNVEV (reference sequence). The CDR3 is 19 amino acids. V shed 6 bases and J 2 bases; nucleotides not matched to a gene: 12. Assay: immunoSEQ multiplex PCR; the TCRdb copy retains only in-frame clones and omits some. The table records roughly 500,000 clones, 75% to 80% of them present only once. These sequences were also reported in another study, on human thymus T cells. That work contributes: The donors were infants in Finland with congenital heart defects, otherwise immunologically healthy. Apparent skewing of V and J gene usage characterized both thymic and blood repertoires. In unrelated individuals, thymic repertoires overlapped highly, according to related research.

The TCR comes from a boy less than two years old with a congenital heart defect. This sequence joins TRBV27 and TRBJ2-1, with TRBD2 matching over 14 bases. The sequencing input was thymocytes. The CDR3 loop reads CASRTLHGLAGGPYNEQFF. The DNA for the CDR3 is TGTGCCAGCAGAACTCTTCATGGACTAGCGGGAGGCCCCTACAATGAGCAGTTCTTC.